This T cell receptor beta chain was retrieved from a study of beta chain features in type 1 diabetes. Points from the study as a whole: All four CD4+ subsets from Type 1 diabetes patients carried moderately but significantly shorter TCRB CDR3s.

CDR3 length equals 16 residues. The germline V gene has CDR1 SGHDT and CDR2 YYEEEE. The ends were cut back, 4 bases at V and 4 bases at J, with 17 bases in the middle. The whole isolated RNA underwent reverse transcription, so sequencing captured expressed TCRB transcripts. TCRdb keeps only in-frame clones here, not all; method: immunoSEQ multiplex PCR. The repertoire holds 310,000 or so clones, with about 15% as singletons. This clone occurred a few times. The antigen remains unidentified. Sequencing was performed on naive CD4+ T cells from blood. The sequence was obtained from a man aged 18 to 30 with type 1 diabetes. This chain links TRBV5-6 with TRBJ2-2; the D gene is possibly TRBD2 (5 bases). The CDR3 DNA is TGTGCCAGCAGCCCCAAGAACGGCCGGGGCACCGGGGAGCTGTTTTTT. It codes for CASSPKNGRGTGELFF.